One sample yielded the 14 T cell receptor beta chains listed below, sequenced in a study of T-cell memory formation after mild COVID-19. TCRdb fed the 5' RACE reads into MiXCR, producing one record per CDR3 protein. The repertoire holds fewer than 350,000 distinct CDR3 sequences, with 7.5% to 9.5% as singletons. Sequenced sample: PBMCs or a T cell subset sorted from them (not recorded which). The receptors were gathered from a man aged 18 to 29 who had mild COVID-19 (a few samples of this study predate the infection). Cell type and time point are not known.

The J gene is TRBJ1-4, the V gene TRBV20-1; D unclear. Germline CDR1 and CDR2: DFQATT and SNEGSKA (reference sequence). CDR3 size: 15 residues. V shed 3 bases and J shed 0 bases, with 11 bases lying between them. Here the CDR3 reads CSASRLFATNEKLFF. The DNA of the CDR3 is TGCAGTGCTAGTCGGCTTTTCGCAACTAATGAAAAACTGTTTTTT.

Many counts were recorded for this clonotype. This chain links TRBV6-2 or TRBV6-3 with TRBJ2-2; D is unclear. The length of the CDR3 is 13 residues. The ends were cut back, 0 bases at V and 4 bases at J, with 3 bases in the middle. CDR1 MNHEY and CDR2 SVGEGT come from the germline V gene. The CDR3 DNA reads TGTGCCAGCAGTTACTCGACCACCGGGGAGCTGTTTTTT. Encoded protein: CASSYSTTGELFF.

A few counts support this clonotype. This rearrangement joins TRBV2 to TRBJ1-2; D not certain. The germline V gene encodes CDR1 SNHLY and CDR2 FYNNEI. V lost 2 bases and J lost 4, with 5 bases in between. CDR3 length equals 12 residues. The CDR3: CASSESAYGYTF. CDR3 in DNA: TGTGCCAGCAGTGAATCGGCCTATGGCTACACCTTC.

This clonotype has just a few counts. The V and J genes are TRBV5-1 and TRBJ2-2; 10 nucleotides match TRBD2. This CDR3 comprises 16 residues. Germline values: CDR1 SGHRS, CDR2 YFSETQ. V lost 3 bases and J lost 6; bases outside the gene matches: 8. The CDR3 loop is CASSSRAGGPSGELFF. The CDR3 DNA follows: TGCGCCAGCAGCTCCCGAGCGGGGGGGCCGTCCGGGGAGCTGTTTTTT. The complete variable domain, with remaining parts taken from reference TRBV5-1 and TRBJ2-2, reads KAGVTQTPRYLIKTRGQQVTLSCSPISGHRSVSWYQQTPGQGLQFLFEYFSETQRNKGNFPGRFSGRQFSNSRSEMNVSTLELGDSALYLCASSSRAGGPSGELFFGEGSRLTVL.

This clonotype has at least ten counts. V and J are TRBV5-5 and TRBJ2-1; 9 bases align to TRBD1. Germline CDR1 reads SGHKS; CDR2 reads YYEKEE (reference sequence). The CDR3 loop spans 14 amino acids. J gave up 9 bases and V 6 bases, and 10 bases lay outside the gene matches. This CDR3 reads CASTPGQGLPEQFF. As DNA, the CDR3 is TGTGCCAGCACCCCGGGACAGGGTTTACCTGAGCAGTTCTTC.

Concerning this clonotype itself: This may arise from a read error, as a much more abundant clone is one base away. The chain combines TRBV4-3 with TRBJ2-5, with D tentatively TRBD2 (6 bases). CDR1 and CDR2 (germline): LGHNA, YSLEER. CDR3 length: 16 amino acids. Trimming took off 3 bases at V and 5 bases at J, with 19 bases between the two ends. The CDR3 loop is CASSQGSTWGGETQYF. For the CDR3, the DNA is TGCGCCAGCAGCCAGGGGTCGACATGGGGAGGCGAGACCCAGTACTTC.

This sequence joins TRBV28 and TRBJ2-2; 7 bases map to TRBD1. The germline gives CDR1 MDHEN, CDR2 SYDVKM. This CDR3 spans 16 amino acids. V gave up 6 bases and J gave up 2 bases; unmatched junction bases: 9. The CDR3 nucleotides are TGTGCCAGCAGCTCGACAGGGTTGCCTAACACCGGGGAGCTGTTTTTT. Encoded protein: CASSSTGLPNTGELFF.

The rearrangement uses TRBV12-3 or TRBV12-4 and TRBJ1-1, with D perhaps matching TRBD1 (6 bases). This CDR3 comprises 14 residues. V was cut by 3 bases and J by 4 bases, with 12 bases left in between. The CDR3 protein is CASSLRGGSTEAFF. The CDR3 DNA sequence: TGTGCCAGCAGTTTGAGGGGGGGATCCACTGAAGCTTTCTTT.

This clonotype occurred a few times. The chain has TRBV20-1 and TRBJ1-6, with D tentatively TRBD1 (5 bases). The CDR3 sequence is 13 residues long. CDR1 DFQATT and CDR2 SNEGSKA come from the germline V gene (reference sequence). V was trimmed by 3 bases and J by 7 bases, leaving 10 bases between them. For the CDR3, the DNA is TGCAGTGCTAGTGGGGGTTTAAATTCACCCCTCCACTTT. This gives the protein CSASGGLNSPLHF.

This clonotype was detected many times. The chain joins TRBV5-1 to TRBJ1-1; D unresolved. The germline V gene has CDR1 SGHRS and CDR2 YFSETQ. V lost 5 bases and J lost 1, with 9 bases in between. The CDR3 is made up of 13 amino acids. This chain's CDR3 is CASRYDGNTEAFF. CDR3 DNA: TGCGCCAGCAGGTATGACGGGAACACTGAAGCTTTCTTT. The full variable domain, its missing parts supplied by reference TRBV5-1 and TRBJ1-1, is KAGVTQTPRYLIKTRGQQVTLSCSPISGHRSVSWYQQTPGQGLQFLFEYFSETQRNKGNFPGRFSGRQFSNSRSEMNVSTLELGDSALYLCASRYDGNTEAFFGQGTRLTVV.

This clonotype was seen more than once but under ten times. The DNA of the CDR3 is TGTGCCAGCAGCTTGGCGGCTAGCGTTATGGGCGAGACCCAGTACTTC. Its translation is CASSLAASVMGETQYF. V gene TRBV5-5 combines with J gene TRBJ2-5; tentative D call: TRBD2 (6 bases). The CDR3 is made up of 16 amino acids. V lost 0 bases and J 5 bases, leaving 17 bases between the germline ends. Germline V gives CDR1 SGHKS, CDR2 YYEKEE (reference sequence).

J is TRBJ1-2 and V is TRBV27, with D perhaps TRBD1 (5 bases). The CDR3 spans 15 residues. Trimming took off 4 bases at V and 7 bases at J, with 19 bases between the two ends. The germline CDR1 and CDR2 sequences are MNHEY and SMNVEV (reference sequence). The CDR3 DNA reads TGTGCCAGCAGTTGGGGCGGCAGGGAGGGCAGTGGCTACACCTTC. Translation: CASSWGGREGSGYTF.

The chain links TRBV7-9 to TRBJ1-1; TRBD1 aligns across 7 bases. Germline V gene lookup returns CDR1 SEHNR and CDR2 FQNEAQ (reference sequence). This CDR3 has 14 amino acids. Trimming at V came to 4 bases and at J to 10 bases, leaving 12 bases not matched to a gene. This chain's CDR3 is CASSSQEKGDRAFF. The CDR3, as DNA: TGTGCCAGCAGCTCCCAAGAAAAGGGGGACAGAGCTTTCTTT.

This clonotype has more than one count but fewer than ten. The J gene is TRBJ1-5, the V gene TRBV7-2; 7 bases are shared with TRBD1. There are 14 residues in the CDR3. J was trimmed by 9 bases and V by 5 bases; bases with no gene match: 10. Germline V gene sequence: CDR1 SGHTA, CDR2 FQGNSA. The CDR3 loop reads CASSLEGARRPQHF. DNA for the CDR3: TGTGCCAGCAGCCTCGAGGGGGCGAGGCGGCCCCAGCATTTT.